Each of the 5 T cell receptor beta chains below was sequenced from the same sample in a study of cytomegalovirus exposure and HLA in healthy donors. This PCR relied on a set of 60 Vbeta primers and 13 Jbeta primers. Clones were sequenced by immunoSEQ multiplex PCR, and TCRdb holds only the in-frame ones, with some missing. The table has 60,000 to 75,000 clones, approximately 81% seen once. Sequencing was done on a sample of PBMCs. Receptors originate from a woman in her thirties in good health and CMV-seropositive.

Only a few counts were recorded for this clone. The genes are TRBV30 and TRBJ2-5; TRBD2 aligns across 10 bases. V gave up 0 bases and J gave up 1 base; unmatched junction bases: 2. The germline CDR1 and CDR2 sequences are GTSNPN and SVGIG (reference sequence). The CDR3 runs to 15 residues. For the CDR3, the DNA is TGTGCCTGGAGTGTACTAGCGGGACCCCAAGAGACCCAGTACTTC. Amino acids: CAWSVLAGPQETQYF.

V usage is TRBV25-1 and J usage is TRBJ1-2; TRBD1 matches 10 bases. The CDR3 has 14 amino acids. J was trimmed by 1 base and V by 8 bases; bases with no gene match: 4. Germline CDR1 is MGHDK and CDR2 is SYGVNS. The CDR3 bases are TGTGCCAGCGGCAGGACAGGGGGTAACTATGGCTACACCTTC. Encoded protein: CASGRTGGNYGYTF.

The chain combines TRBV10-3 with TRBJ2-5; the D gene is possibly TRBD1 (6 bases). The CDR3 extends over 12 amino acids. The germline CDR1 and CDR2 sequences are ENHRY and SYGVKD. V lost 2 bases, J lost 5 bases, and 6 bases lay in between. In nucleotides, the CDR3 is TGTGCCATCAGTGAGAGGGGGGAGACCCAGTACTTC. This translates into CAISERGETQYF.

The V and J genes are TRBV6-5 and TRBJ2-5, with 8 nucleotides matching TRBD1. V shed 0 bases and J 6 bases; nucleotides not matched to a gene: 9. The CDR3 extends over 16 amino acids. Per the germline V gene, CDR1 is MNHEY and CDR2 is SVGAGI. The CDR3 is CASSYSRQGARKTQYF. CDR3 DNA: TGTGCCAGCAGTTACTCCCGGCAGGGGGCGAGGAAGACCCAGTACTTC.

The rearrangement links TRBV28 to TRBJ2-6, with D possibly being TRBD1 (5 bases). V dropped 6 bases and J dropped 5 bases, with 14 bases sitting between them. Germline CDR1 is MDHEN and CDR2 is SYDVKM. The CDR3 sequence is 15 residues long. CDR3 region: CASRVTGLRANVLTF. CDR3 nucleotide sequence: TGTGCCAGCAGGGTCACAGGCCTAAGGGCCAACGTCCTGACTTTC.